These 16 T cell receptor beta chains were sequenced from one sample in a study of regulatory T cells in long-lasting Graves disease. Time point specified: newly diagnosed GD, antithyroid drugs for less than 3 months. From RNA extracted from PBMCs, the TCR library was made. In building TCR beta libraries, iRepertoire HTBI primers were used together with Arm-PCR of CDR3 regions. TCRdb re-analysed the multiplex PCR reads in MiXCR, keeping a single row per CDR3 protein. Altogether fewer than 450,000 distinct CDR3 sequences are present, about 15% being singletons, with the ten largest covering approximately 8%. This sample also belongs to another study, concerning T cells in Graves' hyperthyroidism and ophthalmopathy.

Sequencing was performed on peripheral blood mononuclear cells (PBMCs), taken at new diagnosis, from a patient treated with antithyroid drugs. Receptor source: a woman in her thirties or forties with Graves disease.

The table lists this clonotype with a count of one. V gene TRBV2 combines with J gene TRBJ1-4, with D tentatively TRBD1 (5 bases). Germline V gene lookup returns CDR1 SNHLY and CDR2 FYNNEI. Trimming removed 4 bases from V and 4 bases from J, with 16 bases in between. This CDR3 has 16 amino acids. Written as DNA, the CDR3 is TGTGCCAGCAGTGCAGCGCTTGGGGGGAGTAATGAAAAACTGTTTTTT. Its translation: CASSAALGGSNEKLFF.

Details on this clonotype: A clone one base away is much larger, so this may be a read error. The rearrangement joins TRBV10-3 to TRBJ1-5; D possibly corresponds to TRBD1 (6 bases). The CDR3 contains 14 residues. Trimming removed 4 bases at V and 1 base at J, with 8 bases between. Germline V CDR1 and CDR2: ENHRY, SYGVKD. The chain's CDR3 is CAISGQGSNQPQHF. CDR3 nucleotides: TGTGCCATCAGTGGGCAGGGGAGCAATCAGCCCCAGCATTTT.

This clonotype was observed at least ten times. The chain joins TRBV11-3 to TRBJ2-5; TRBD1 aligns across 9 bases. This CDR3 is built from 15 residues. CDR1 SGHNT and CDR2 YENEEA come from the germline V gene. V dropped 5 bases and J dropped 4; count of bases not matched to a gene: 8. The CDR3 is CASSIQGASVETQYF. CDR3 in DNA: TGTGCCAGCAGCATACAGGGGGCGTCTGTAGAGACCCAGTACTTC.

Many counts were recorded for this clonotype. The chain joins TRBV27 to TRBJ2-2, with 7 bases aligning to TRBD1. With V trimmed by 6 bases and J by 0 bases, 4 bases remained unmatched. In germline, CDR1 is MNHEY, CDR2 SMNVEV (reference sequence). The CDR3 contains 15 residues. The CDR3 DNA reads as TGTGCCAGCAGCCTAGGACAGGCGAACACCGGGGAGCTGTTTTTT. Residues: CASSLGQANTGELFF.

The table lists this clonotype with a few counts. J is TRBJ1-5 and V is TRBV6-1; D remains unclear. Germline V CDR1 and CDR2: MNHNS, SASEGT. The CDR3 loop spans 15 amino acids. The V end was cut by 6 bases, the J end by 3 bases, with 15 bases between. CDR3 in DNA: TGTGCCAGCAGCCCGACCCTATCGGCCAATCAGCCCCAGCATTTT. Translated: CASSPTLSANQPQHF.

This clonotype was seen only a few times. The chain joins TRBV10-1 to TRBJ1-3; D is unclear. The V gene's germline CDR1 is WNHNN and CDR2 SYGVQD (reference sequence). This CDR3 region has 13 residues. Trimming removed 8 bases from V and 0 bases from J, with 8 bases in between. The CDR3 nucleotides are TGCGCCAGCTCGGCCGCCTCTGGAAACACCATATATTTT. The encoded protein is CASSAASGNTIYF.

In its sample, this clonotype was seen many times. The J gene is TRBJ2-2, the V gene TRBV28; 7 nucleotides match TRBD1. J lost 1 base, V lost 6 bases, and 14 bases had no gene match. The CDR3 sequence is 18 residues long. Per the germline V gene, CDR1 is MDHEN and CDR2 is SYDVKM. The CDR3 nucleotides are TGTGCCAGCAGCTATCGGACAGGCTATTATCAGAACACCGGGGAGCTGTTTTTT. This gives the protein CASSYRTGYYQNTGELFF.

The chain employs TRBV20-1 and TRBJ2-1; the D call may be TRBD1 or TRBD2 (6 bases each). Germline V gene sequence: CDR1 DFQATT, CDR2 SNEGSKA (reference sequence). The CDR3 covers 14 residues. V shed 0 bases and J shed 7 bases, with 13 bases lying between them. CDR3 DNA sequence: TGCAGTGCTAGAGATTCTCTAGGGGGGAATGAGCAGTTCTTC. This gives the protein CSARDSLGGNEQFF.

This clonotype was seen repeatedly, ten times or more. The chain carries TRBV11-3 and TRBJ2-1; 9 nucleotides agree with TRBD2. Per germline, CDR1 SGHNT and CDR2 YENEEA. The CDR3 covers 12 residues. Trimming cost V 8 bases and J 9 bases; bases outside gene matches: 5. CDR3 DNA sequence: TGTGCCAGCGCGGGAGGGTACGGTGAGCAGTTCTTC. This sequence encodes CASAGGYGEQFF.

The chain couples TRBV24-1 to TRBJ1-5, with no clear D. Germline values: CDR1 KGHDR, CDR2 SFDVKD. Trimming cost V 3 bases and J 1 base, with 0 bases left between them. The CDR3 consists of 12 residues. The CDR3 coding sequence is TGTGCCACCAGTGATAGCAATCAGCCCCAGCATTTT. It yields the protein CATSDSNQPQHF.

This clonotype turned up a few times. CDR3 protein: CASSRAGGAHNEQFF. The CDR3 nucleotides read TGTGCCAGCAGTAGAGCGGGAGGGGCCCACAATGAGCAGTTCTTC. The chain carries TRBV6-1 and TRBJ2-1; 10 bases fit TRBD2. CDR1 is MNHNS, CDR2 SASEGT, per germline. J was trimmed by 5 bases and V by 5 bases; bases with no gene match: 6. This CDR3 has 15 amino acids.

DNA for the CDR3: TGCAGTGCTGAACAGGGCGCTGGGGCCAACGTCCTGACTTTC. Amino acid sequence: CSAEQGAGANVLTF. The J gene is TRBJ2-6, the V gene TRBV20-1; a possible D gene is TRBD1 (6 bases). V was cut by 5 bases and J by 2 bases, with 10 bases left in between. This CDR3 is built from 14 residues. CDR1 and CDR2 (germline): DFQATT, SNEGSKA (reference sequence).

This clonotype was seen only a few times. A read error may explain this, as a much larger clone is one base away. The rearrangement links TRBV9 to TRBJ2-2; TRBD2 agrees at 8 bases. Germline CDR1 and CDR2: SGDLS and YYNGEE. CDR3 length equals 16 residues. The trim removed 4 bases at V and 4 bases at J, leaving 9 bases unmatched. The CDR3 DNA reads TGTGCCAGCAGCCCCTCCGGACTAGCTAGCACCGGGGAGCTGTTTTTT. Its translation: CASSPSGLASTGELFF.

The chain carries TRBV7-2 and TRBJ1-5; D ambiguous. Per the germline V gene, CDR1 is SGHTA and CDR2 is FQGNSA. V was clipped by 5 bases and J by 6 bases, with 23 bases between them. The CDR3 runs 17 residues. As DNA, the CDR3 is TGTGCCAGCAGCCTCGAAAGGGCAGCGTCTGATAGTCAGCCCCAGCATTTT. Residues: CASSLERAASDSQPQHF. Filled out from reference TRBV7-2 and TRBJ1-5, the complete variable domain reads GAGVSQSPSNKVTEKGKDVELRCDPISGHTALYWYRQSLGQGLEFLIYFQGNSAPDKSGLPSDRFSAERTGGSVSTLTIQRTQQEDSAVYLCASSLERAASDSQPQHFGDGTRLSIL.

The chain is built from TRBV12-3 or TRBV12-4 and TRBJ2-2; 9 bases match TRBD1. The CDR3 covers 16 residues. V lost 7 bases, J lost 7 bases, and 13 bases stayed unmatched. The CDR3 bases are TGTGCCAGCACCCTCCCGGACAGGGGCCTGGACGGGGAGCTGTTTTTT. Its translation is CASTLPDRGLDGELFF.

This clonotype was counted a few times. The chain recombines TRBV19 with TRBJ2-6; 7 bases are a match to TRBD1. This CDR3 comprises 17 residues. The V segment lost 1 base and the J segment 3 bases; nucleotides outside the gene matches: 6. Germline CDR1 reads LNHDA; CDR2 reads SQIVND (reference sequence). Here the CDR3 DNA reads TGTGCCAGTAGTATAGCCCCGACAGGGAGTGGGGCCAACGTCCTGACTTTC. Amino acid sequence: CASSIAPTGSGANVLTF. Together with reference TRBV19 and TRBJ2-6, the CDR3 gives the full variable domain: DGGITQSPKYLFRKEGQNVTLSCEQNLNHDAMYWYRQDPGQGLRLIYYSQIVNDFQKGDIAEGYSVSREKKESFPLTVTSAQKNPTAFYLCASSIAPTGSGANVLTFGAGSRLTVL.